The 11 T cell receptor beta chains below come from one sample, sequenced in a study of control samples from healthy donors and cancer patients. Clones were read by immunoSEQ multiplex PCR, and TCRdb kept only the in-frame ones, dropping some. Found here are some 150,000 clones, 95% to 96% of them singletons; the top ten hold approximately 0.97%. The sample taken for sequencing was blood. The receptors stem from a woman aged 25 to 39 in good health.

This clone is a singleton in its sample. One end of the junction is discordant with germline, which a read error may explain. The chain is built from TRBV7-7 and TRBJ1-1; no clear D. The germline V gene has CDR1 SSHAT and CDR2 FNYEAQ (reference sequence). The CDR3 spans 13 residues. The CDR3 bases are TGTGCTAGCAGCTTAGGAGAGAACACTGAAGCTTTCTTT. This sequence encodes CASSLGENTEAFF.

The chain employs TRBV5-1 and TRBJ2-1; D is unclear. This CDR3 spans 15 amino acids. V was shortened by 2 bases and J by 0 bases, with 9 bases between the two germline ends. Germline V gene lookup returns CDR1 SGHRS and CDR2 YFSETQ. This CDR3 reads CASSFTVSSYNEQFF. CDR3 nucleotides: TGCGCCAGCAGCTTCACAGTGAGCTCCTACAATGAGCAGTTCTTC. Based on the CDR3 plus reference TRBV5-1 and TRBJ2-1, the full variable domain is KAGVTQTPRYLIKTRGQQVTLSCSPISGHRSVSWYQQTPGQGLQFLFEYFSETQRNKGNFPGRFSGRQFSNSRSEMNVSTLELGDSALYLCASSFTVSSYNEQFFGPGTRLTVL.

A single count supports this clone. The chain has TRBV5-1 and TRBJ2-5, with D unclear. V was clipped by 3 bases and J by 2 bases, with 8 bases between them. Looked up from germline, CDR1 is SGHRS and CDR2 is YFSETQ. The CDR3 runs to 13 residues. CDR3 nucleotides: TGCGCCAGCAGCTCTGGTGGACAAGAGACCCAGTACTTC. It codes for CASSSGGQETQYF.

This clone was recorded only once. The chain recombines TRBV6-5 with TRBJ2-1; 7 nucleotides match TRBD2. CDR3 size: 15 residues. The junction had 7 bases not matched to a gene; V was cut back by 1 base and J by 7 bases. The germline V gene encodes CDR1 MNHEY and CDR2 SVGAGI. DNA for the CDR3: TGTGCCAGCAGTTACTTGGACGGAGCGGGAAATGAGCAGTTCTTC. Protein sequence: CASSYLDGAGNEQFF.

The V and J genes are TRBV4-1 and TRBJ2-2, with TRBD2 matching over 13 bases. The trim removed 3 bases at V and 5 bases at J, leaving 9 bases unmatched. The germline gives CDR1 MGHRA, CDR2 YSYEKL. The CDR3 consists of 18 residues. CDR3 protein: CASSQAGLAGVGTGELFF. Written as DNA, the CDR3 is TGCGCCAGCAGCCAGGCAGGACTAGCGGGAGTAGGAACCGGGGAGCTGTTTTTT.

V gene TRBV10-3 combines with J gene TRBJ1-4; the D gene is possibly TRBD1 (5 bases). CDR1 and CDR2 from the germline V gene are ENHRY and SYGVKD. Trimming left V 10 bases short and J 8 bases short, with 20 bases between. The CDR3 has 14 amino acids. DNA for the CDR3: TGTGCCACGACGGGACGGATCCATCGAGAAAAACTGTTTTTT. Protein: CATTGRIHREKLFF.

This chain joins TRBV27 and TRBJ2-7; D is unclear. Germline V gives CDR1 MNHEY, CDR2 SMNVEV (reference sequence). The CDR3 is made up of 13 amino acids. The V and J ends lost 4 bases and 3 bases respectively, with 10 bases between them. The CDR3 is CASSSVLRYEQYF. The CDR3 bases are TGTGCCAGCAGTTCCGTCCTCCGCTACGAGCAGTACTTC.

V gene TRBV11-1 combines with J gene TRBJ2-1, with 11 bases matching TRBD2. CDR3 length: 16 amino acids. Germline V gene data show CDR1 as SGHAT and CDR2 as FQDESV (reference sequence). V was clipped by 5 bases and J by 0 bases; unmatched bases: 3. This CDR3 reads CASSETSGSSYNEQFF. CDR3 in DNA: TGTGCCAGCAGCGAAACTAGCGGGAGCTCCTACAATGAGCAGTTCTTC.

The V call is TRBV4-2, the J call TRBJ2-3; D is undetermined. The germline gives CDR1 LGHNA, CDR2 YNFKEQ. V lost 2 bases to trimming and J lost 5 bases, with 5 bases between them. CDR3 length: 12 residues. CDR3 sequence reads: CASSQRQDTQYF. Written as DNA, the CDR3 is TGTGCCAGCAGCCAACGGCAAGATACGCAGTATTTT.

The chain combines TRBV11-2 with TRBJ2-1; D is possibly TRBD1 or TRBD2 (6 bases each). Looked up from germline, CDR1 is SGHAT and CDR2 is FQNNGV. V dropped 5 bases and J dropped 0 bases, with 11 bases sitting between them. This CDR3 has 15 amino acids. The CDR3 DNA follows: TGTGCCAGCAGCCGAAGGGGGGCCTCCTACAATGAGCAGTTCTTC. Translation gives CASSRRGASYNEQFF.

V is TRBV7-2 and J is TRBJ2-1; 10 bases are shared with TRBD1. Germline V gene lookup returns CDR1 SGHTA and CDR2 FQGNSA. V was clipped by 5 bases and J by 8 bases; unmatched bases: 12. The CDR3 has 16 residues. The CDR3, as DNA: TGTGCCAGCAGCACCCAGGGGACAGGGGTTGGTGATGAGCAGTTCTTC. It yields the protein CASSTQGTGVGDEQFF.